This T cell receptor beta chain derives from a study of coeliac disease. With 1 base removed from V and 2 bases from J, the gap between germline ends came to 11 bases. CDR3 size: 15 residues. CDR1 LNHDA and CDR2 SQIVND come from the germline V gene (reference sequence). Comments on this clone: Its antigen is as yet unknown.

Method: immunoSEQ multiplex PCR; TCRdb's copy keeps in-frame clones and lacks some. The data show fewer than 2,500 clones, about 66% seen once. Study findings and constraints: Unbiased detection of gliadin-specific T cells was judged not feasible with this approach. Intraepithelial and lamina propria fractions were not highly pure. Only 1 of 6 controls, but about 55% of the 18 coeliac samples, showed published gliadin-specific TRB sequences. Few TRB amino acid sequences were shared between samples; most were unique.

The genes are TRBV19 and TRBJ1-2; D not certain. The sequence derives from a woman aged 50 to 65 with celiac disease on a gluten-free diet. The sample was lamina propria lymphocytes from the gut. DNA for the CDR3: TGTGCCAGTAGTATAGGCCCTCGGTGGAACTATGGCTACACCTTC. It specifies CASSIGPRWNYGYTF. The variable domain in full, completed from reference TRBV19 and TRBJ1-2, reads DGGITQSPKYLFRKEGQNVTLSCEQNLNHDAMYWYRQDPGQGLRLIYYSQIVNDFQKGDIAEGYSVSREKKESFPLTVTSAQKNPTAFYLCASSIGPRWNYGYTFGSGTRLTVV.